This TCR beta chain was obtained from a study of fetal regulatory T cell absence and autoimmunity. Study outcomes and limitations: Antigen-driven pancreatic autoimmunity before birth in IPEX was inferred from oligoclonal enrichment. TRB gene family usage was broadly similar in cord blood and pancreas.

Germline trimming cut 0 bases from V and 5 bases from J; bases unmatched to any gene: 16. Germline V CDR1 and CDR2: LGHNA, YSLEER. The CDR3 is 20 amino acids. Here immunoSEQ multiplex PCR was the method, and the copy in TCRdb shows in-frame clones only, minus some. Counted here are around 100,000 clones, 72% occurring once; the ten biggest clones make up roughly 2%. Worth noting for this clone: Antigen unknown.

This clonotype was obtained from a male donor with IPEX syndrome. The source material was pancreas tissue. The chain carries TRBV4-3 and TRBJ1-1, with TRBD1 matching over 12 bases. The CDR3 loop is CASSQDWRAPGQGAWTEAFF. In DNA, the CDR3 is TGCGCCAGCAGCCAAGATTGGAGGGCTCCGGGACAGGGGGCCTGGACTGAAGCTTTCTTT.